These T cell receptor beta chains were read from a single sample in a study of cytomegalovirus exposure and HLA in healthy donors. Some clones are missing from TCRdb's copy, which holds only in-frame ones; the method was immunoSEQ multiplex PCR. Among over 200,000 clones listed, roughly 80% were seen once. What was sequenced was PBMCs. The receptors were sampled from a male donor in good health and CMV-seronegative. CDR3s include the opening cysteine and the closing phenylalanine or tryptophan. The D gene is left open where the match is weak. Clone size is shown for a subset of rows, as once, few, many or a class of expanded clone.

-	TRBJ2-2	once	TRBV7-8	TGTGCCAGCAGCTTAATCAGGGTTACCGGGGAGCTGTTTTTT	CASSLIRVTGELFF
TRBD1	TRBJ1-5	-	TRBV7-9	TGTGCCAGCAGCCCGACAGGGTCTAATCAGCCCCAGCATTTT	CASSPTGSNQPQHF
-	TRBJ1-1	-	TRBV7-9	TGTGCCAGCCTTGCGTACACACCTCGACCCCGGGACACTGAAGCTTTCTTT	CASLAYTPRPRDTEAFF
-	TRBJ1-1	few	TRBV9	TGTGCCAGCAGCCCCCGTGGGGGGGGGACTGCCTACACTGAAGCTTTCTTT	CASSPRGGGTAYTEAFF
TRBD1	TRBJ1-5	-	TRBV27	TGTGCCAGCAGTCCATTACAGGGGTATAGCAATCAGCCCCAGCATTTT	CASSPLQGYSNQPQHF
-	TRBJ2-3	-	TRBV27	TGTGCCAGCAGGGACCCCAAGGACTTCACAGATACGCAGTATTTT	CASRDPKDFTDTQYF
TRBD2	TRBJ2-3	-	TRBV5-1	TGCGCCAGCAGCTCCGGGACTAGCGGAGATACGCAGTATTTT	CASSSGTSGDTQYF
-	TRBJ2-3	-	TRBV19	TGTGCCAGTAGTATCGGAGATACGCAGTATTTT	CASSIGDTQYF
-	TRBJ1-1	-	TRBV7-2	TGTGCCAGCAGCCCGATGGCAGGGGTGGCGAACACTGAAGCTTTCTTT	CASSPMAGVANTEAFF
TRBD2	TRBJ2-3	-	TRBV5-1	TGCGCCAGCAGCTTCCCTAGCGGGAGTAGGGGGGATACGCAGTATTTT	CASSFPSGSRGDTQYF
-	TRBJ2-4	-	TRBV7-9	TGTGCCAGCAGCGGGCGGACTCTTTTGGCCAAAAACATTCAGTACTTC	CASSGRTLLAKNIQYF
TRBD2	TRBJ2-1	-	TRBV11-1	TGTGCCAGCAGCTTAAGTACGGGGGGCTACAATGAGCAGTTCTTC	CASSLSTGGYNEQFF
-	TRBJ1-2	-	TRBV6-6	TGTGCCAGCAGTTACGCGGGGGGTCGGGGTGGCTACACCTTC	CASSYAGGRGGYTF
TRBD1	TRBJ1-4	once	TRBV19	TGTGCCAGTAGGACCGGGACAGGGAATGAAAAACTGTTTTTT	CASRTGTGNEKLFF
-	TRBJ2-1	-	TRBV25-1	TGTGCCACATTGGACTACTATGAGCAGTTCTTC	CATLDYYEQFF